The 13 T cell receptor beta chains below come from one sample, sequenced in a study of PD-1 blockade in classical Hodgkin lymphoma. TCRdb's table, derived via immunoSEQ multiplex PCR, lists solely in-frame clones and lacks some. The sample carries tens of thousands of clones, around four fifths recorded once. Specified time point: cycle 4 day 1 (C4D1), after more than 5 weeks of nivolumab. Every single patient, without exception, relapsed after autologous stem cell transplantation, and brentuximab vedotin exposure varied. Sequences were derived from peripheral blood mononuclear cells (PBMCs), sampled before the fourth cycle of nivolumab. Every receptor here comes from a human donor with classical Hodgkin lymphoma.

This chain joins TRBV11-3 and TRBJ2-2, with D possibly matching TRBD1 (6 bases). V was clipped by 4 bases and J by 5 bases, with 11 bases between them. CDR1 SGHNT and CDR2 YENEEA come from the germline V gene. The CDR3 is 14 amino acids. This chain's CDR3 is CASSSLRGTGELFF. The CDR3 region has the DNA TGTGCCAGCAGCTCCCTCAGGGGAACCGGGGAGCTGTTTTTT.

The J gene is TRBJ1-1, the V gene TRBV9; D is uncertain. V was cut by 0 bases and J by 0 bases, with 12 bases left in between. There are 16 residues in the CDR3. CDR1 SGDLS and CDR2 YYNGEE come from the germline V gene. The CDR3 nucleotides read TGTGCCAGCAGCGTAGTCCCGACGGGATTGAACACTGAAGCTTTCTTT. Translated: CASSVVPTGLNTEAFF.

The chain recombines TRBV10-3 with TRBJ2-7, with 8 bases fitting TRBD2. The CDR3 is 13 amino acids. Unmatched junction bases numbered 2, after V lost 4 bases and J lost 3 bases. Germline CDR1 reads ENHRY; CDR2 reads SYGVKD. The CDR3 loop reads CAISVRGDYEQYF. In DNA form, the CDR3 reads TGTGCCATCAGTGTGCGGGGGGACTACGAGCAGTACTTC.

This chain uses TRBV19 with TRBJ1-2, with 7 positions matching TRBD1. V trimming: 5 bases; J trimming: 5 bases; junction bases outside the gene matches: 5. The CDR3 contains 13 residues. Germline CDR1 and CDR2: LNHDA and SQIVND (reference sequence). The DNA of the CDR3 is TGTGCCAGTAGTCCTGGGACAGCGTATGGCTACACCTTC. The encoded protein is CASSPGTAYGYTF.

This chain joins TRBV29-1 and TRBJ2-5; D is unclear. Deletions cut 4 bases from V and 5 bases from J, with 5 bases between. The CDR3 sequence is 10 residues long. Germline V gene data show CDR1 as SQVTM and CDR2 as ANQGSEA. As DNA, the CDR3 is TGCAGCGTTGTGAGCGAGACCCAGTACTTC. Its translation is CSVVSETQYF.

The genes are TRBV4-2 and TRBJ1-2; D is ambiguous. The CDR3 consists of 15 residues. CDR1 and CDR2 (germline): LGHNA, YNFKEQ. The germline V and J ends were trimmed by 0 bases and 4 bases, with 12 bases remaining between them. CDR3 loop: CASSQDLGVLYGYTF. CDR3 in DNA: TGTGCCAGCAGCCAAGACCTGGGAGTACTCTATGGCTACACCTTC.

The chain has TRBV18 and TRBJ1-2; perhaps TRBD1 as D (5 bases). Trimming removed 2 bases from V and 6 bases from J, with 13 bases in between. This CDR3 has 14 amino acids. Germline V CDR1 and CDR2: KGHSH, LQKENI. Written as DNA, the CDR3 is TGTGCCAGCTCACCAGGGATAGGGGCAGATGGCTACACCTTC. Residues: CASSPGIGADGYTF. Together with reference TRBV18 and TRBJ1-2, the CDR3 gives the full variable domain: NAGVMQNPRHLVRRRGQEARLRCSPMKGHSHVYWYRQLPEEGLKFMVYLQKENIIDESGMPKERFSAEFPKEGPSILRIQQVVRGDSAAYFCASSPGIGADGYTFGSGTRLTVV.

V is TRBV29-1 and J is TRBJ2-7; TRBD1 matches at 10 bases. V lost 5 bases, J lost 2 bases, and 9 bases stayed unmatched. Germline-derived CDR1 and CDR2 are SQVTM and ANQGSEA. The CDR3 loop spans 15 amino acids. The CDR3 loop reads CSVHTTGQGTYEQYF. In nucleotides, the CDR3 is TGCAGCGTTCATACAACGGGACAGGGGACCTACGAGCAGTACTTC.

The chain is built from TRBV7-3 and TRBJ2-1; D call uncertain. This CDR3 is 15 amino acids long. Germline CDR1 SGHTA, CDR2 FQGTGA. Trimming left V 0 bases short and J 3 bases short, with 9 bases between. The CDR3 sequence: CASSLTSGNYNEQFF. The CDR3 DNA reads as TGTGCCAGCAGCTTAACGTCGGGCAACTACAATGAGCAGTTCTTC.

The CDR3 region has the DNA TGTGCCAGCAGTATCGGTTTGAACACTGAAGCTTTCTTT. Amino acid sequence: CASSIGLNTEAFF. V usage is TRBV28 and J usage is TRBJ1-1; D is ambiguous. Deletions cut 5 bases from V and 0 bases from J, with 7 bases between. The CDR3 is 13 residues long. The germline V gene has CDR1 MDHEN and CDR2 SYDVKM.

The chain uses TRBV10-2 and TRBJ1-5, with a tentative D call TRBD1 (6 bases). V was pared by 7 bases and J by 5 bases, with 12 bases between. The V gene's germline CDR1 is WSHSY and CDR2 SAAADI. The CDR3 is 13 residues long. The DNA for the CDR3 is TGCGCCAGCAAAAGGGGGGTGGATCAGCCCCAGCATTTT. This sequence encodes CASKRGVDQPQHF.

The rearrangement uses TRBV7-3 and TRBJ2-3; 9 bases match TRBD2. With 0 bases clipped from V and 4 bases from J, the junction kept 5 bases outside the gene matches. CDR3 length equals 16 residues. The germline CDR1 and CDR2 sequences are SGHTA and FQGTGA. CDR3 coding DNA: TGTGCCAGCAGCTTAACTCCGCGGGGGGGCCCAGATACGCAGTATTTT. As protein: CASSLTPRGGPDTQYF.

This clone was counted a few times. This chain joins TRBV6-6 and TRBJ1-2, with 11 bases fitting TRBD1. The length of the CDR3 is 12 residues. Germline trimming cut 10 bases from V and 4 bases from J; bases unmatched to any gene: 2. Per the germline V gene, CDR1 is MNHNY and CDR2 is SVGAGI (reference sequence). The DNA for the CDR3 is TGTGCCATGGGACAGGGGGTCTATGGCTACACCTTC. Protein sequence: CAMGQGVYGYTF.